Below are 27 T cell receptor beta chains sequenced from a single sample in a study of T-cell reconstitution after alpha-beta-depleted transplantation in children. Unique molecular identifiers featured in how the TCRbeta library was prepared. MiXCR, applied by TCRdb to the PCR reads, yields one record per CDR3 protein. The sample carries fewer than 350,000 distinct CDR3 sequences, about 9.9% recorded once. The specimen comprised peripheral blood, sampled 180 days after TCRalphabeta/CD19-depleted stem cell transplant. These receptor sequences come from a male patient aged 2-15 years who had a stem cell transplant for chronic granulomatous disease, so the T cells may come from the graft donor.

This clonotype showed up many times. This chain uses TRBV12-3 or TRBV12-4 with TRBJ2-2; D call uncertain. The CDR3 consists of 12 residues. Trimming removed 6 bases at V and 4 bases at J, with 6 bases between. The CDR3 DNA follows: TGTGCCAGCAGCGTGGGCACCGGGGAGCTGTTTTTT. Its translation: CASSVGTGELFF.

This clonotype was seen repeatedly, ten times or more. The chain combines TRBV12-3 or TRBV12-4 with TRBJ2-3, with no clear D. The CDR3 sequence is 12 residues long. V was trimmed by 2 bases and J by 5 bases, leaving 5 bases between them. The CDR3 DNA sequence: TGTGCCAGCAGTTTAAAGCAAGATACGCAGTATTTT. It yields the protein CASSLKQDTQYF.

This clonotype was seen at least ten times. The chain is built from TRBV5-1 and TRBJ1-4, with no clear D. The CDR3 contains 14 residues. The V end lost 5 bases, the J end lost 2 bases, and 10 bases lay between the germline ends. Germline assignment: CDR1 SGHRS and CDR2 YFSETQ. CDR3 residues: CASRSTVTNEKLFF. The DNA for the CDR3 is TGCGCCAGCAGGAGCACAGTGACTAATGAAAAACTGTTTTTT. Full variable domain (remainder filled in from reference TRBV5-1 and TRBJ1-4): KAGVTQTPRYLIKTRGQQVTLSCSPISGHRSVSWYQQTPGQGLQFLFEYFSETQRNKGNFPGRFSGRQFSNSRSEMNVSTLELGDSALYLCASRSTVTNEKLFFGSGTQLSVL.

This clonotype was detected ten times or more. The chain uses TRBV4-2 and TRBJ2-6, with 8 bases fitting TRBD1. V gave up 1 base and J gave up 3 bases; unmatched junction bases: 8. This CDR3 comprises 18 residues. Per germline, CDR1 LGHNA and CDR2 YNFKEQ. As DNA, the CDR3 is TGTGCCAGCAGCCAAGGACAGGGGATGGCGATTGGGGCCAACGTCCTGACTTTC. The encoded protein is CASSQGQGMAIGANVLTF.

This clonotype was detected a few times. This CDR3 is CSALGLAGYSTDTQYF. CDR3 bases: TGCAGTGCCTTGGGACTAGCGGGGTATAGCACAGATACGCAGTATTTT. V gene TRBV20-1 combines with J gene TRBJ2-3, with TRBD2 matching over 13 bases. The CDR3 consists of 16 residues. The germline V gene encodes CDR1 DFQATT and CDR2 SNEGSKA (reference sequence). The junction had 6 bases not matched to a gene; V was cut back by 6 bases and J by 0 bases.

The chain has TRBV5-8 and TRBJ2-1; no reliable D call. The germline V and J ends were trimmed by 0 bases and 9 bases, with 10 bases remaining between them. The CDR3 totals 13 residues. Germline V lookup: CDR1 SGHTS, CDR2 YDEGEE. The CDR3 bases are TGTGCCAGCAGCTTGGTGCTAGGCGGTGAGCAGTTCTTC. Encoded protein: CASSLVLGGEQFF.

This clonotype was seen many times. The genes are TRBV6-1 and TRBJ2-1; 12 bases fit TRBD2. This CDR3 is built from 16 residues. The ends lost 8 bases at V and 10 bases at J; junction bases unmatched: 15. Looked up from germline, CDR1 is MNHNS and CDR2 is SASEGT. The CDR3 loop reads CASGFRRTSGTGEQFF. CDR3 nucleotides: TGTGCCAGCGGATTCAGAAGGACTAGCGGGACGGGCGAGCAGTTCTTC.

There are many counts of this clonotype. This sequence joins TRBV5-1 and TRBJ2-1; D not resolved. The germline gives CDR1 SGHRS, CDR2 YFSETQ. The V gene lost 1 base and the J gene lost 12 bases, with 17 bases spanning the gap. The CDR3 has 14 amino acids. CDR3 loop: CASSLLSAVRVQFF. CDR3 in DNA: TGCGCCAGCAGCTTGCTCTCGGCAGTGCGTGTGCAGTTCTTC.

The sample holds many counts of this clonotype. The V call is TRBV5-1, the J call TRBJ2-1; 9 nucleotides line up with TRBD1. The V and J ends lost 5 bases and 7 bases, in that order; junction bases with no gene match: 13. Per germline, CDR1 SGHRS and CDR2 YFSETQ. The CDR3 has 16 residues. In DNA form, the CDR3 reads TGCGCCAGCAGAAGCCGTCCGGGACAGGGCCCTAATGAGCAGTTCTTC. It is translated as CASRSRPGQGPNEQFF.

This clonotype has a count of ten or more. The chain couples TRBV9 to TRBJ1-2, with D uncertain. With 3 bases removed from V and 6 bases from J, the gap between germline ends came to 9 bases. The germline V gene encodes CDR1 SGDLS and CDR2 YYNGEE. The CDR3 consists of 12 residues. The CDR3 sequence is CASSDRPNGYTF. In DNA form, the CDR3 reads TGTGCCAGCAGCGATCGGCCCAATGGCTACACCTTC.

The sample holds a few counts of this clonotype. V is TRBV11-2 and J is TRBJ2-5; 7 bases are shared with TRBD2. The CDR3 contains 17 residues. Unmatched junction bases numbered 15, after V lost 3 bases and J lost 5 bases. Germline assignment: CDR1 SGHAT and CDR2 FQNNGV. The CDR3 here is CASSFYPSGKGWETQYF. CDR3 in DNA: TGTGCCAGCAGCTTTTATCCTAGCGGCAAAGGGTGGGAGACCCAGTACTTC.

This clonotype was seen ten or more times. The V and J genes are TRBV7-6 and TRBJ2-7; D is undetermined. The germline V gene has CDR1 SGHVS and CDR2 FNYEAQ. V shed 1 base and J shed 2 bases, with 12 bases lying between them. This CDR3 comprises 15 residues. The CDR3 bases are TGTGCCAGCAGCTTAGAAACAGCCCCCACCTACGAGCAGTACTTC. Translating gives CASSLETAPTYEQYF.

This clonotype was detected many times. The J gene is TRBJ2-1, the V gene TRBV10-1; TRBD2 might be the D (6 bases). The CDR3 has 16 amino acids. CDR1 is WNHNN and CDR2 is SYGVQD in the germline V gene (reference sequence). Trimming shortened V by 4 bases and J by 2 bases, and 15 bases separated the two germline ends. For the CDR3, the DNA is TGCGCCAGCAGTGGGCCCCGGGAGAGCCCCTACAATGAGCAGTTCTTC. Translated: CASSGPRESPYNEQFF.

The table lists this clonotype with many counts. This chain uses TRBV20-1 with TRBJ2-7, with D maybe TRBD1 (6 bases). This CDR3 is built from 15 residues. Trimming removed 5 bases from V and 2 bases from J, with 19 bases in between. From germline, CDR1 is DFQATT and CDR2 SNEGSKA (reference sequence). CDR3 protein: CSAAAQGRKTYEQYF. For the CDR3, the DNA is TGCAGTGCTGCTGCACAGGGCAGGAAAACCTACGAGCAGTACTTC.

With respect to this clonotype: A much larger clone lies one base from this, so it may be a read error. The V and J genes are TRBV5-5 and TRBJ1-5; D unresolved. Germline V gene lookup returns CDR1 SGHKS and CDR2 YYEKEE (reference sequence). The CDR3 consists of 13 residues. The CDR3 nucleotides are TGTACCAGCAGCTTGGTTATAAATCAGCCCCAGCATTTT. This sequence encodes CTSSLVINQPQHF. Looking up the rest from reference TRBV5-5 and TRBJ1-5 gives the full variable domain: DAGVTQSPTHLIKTRGQQVTLRCSPISGHKSVSWYQQVLGQGPQFIFQYYEKEERGRGNFPDRFSARQFPNYSSELNVNALLLGDSALYLCTSSLVINQPQHFGDGTRLSIL.

The chain carries TRBV15 and TRBJ2-7, with D hard to call. The CDR3 length is 17 residues. Looked up from germline, CDR1 is LNHNV and CDR2 is YYDKDF (reference sequence). V dropped 0 bases and J dropped 1 base, with 16 bases sitting between them. In DNA, the CDR3 is TGTGCCACCAGCAGAGATCTACACTCGCCAAATTCCTACGAGCAGTACTTC. Translating gives CATSRDLHSPNSYEQYF.

For this clonotype: A much larger clonotype is one base distant, so this may be a read error. The chain links TRBV7-6 to TRBJ2-1, with D uncertain. The CDR3 covers 12 residues. Germline CDR1 and CDR2: SGHVS and FNYEAQ. The DNA for the CDR3 is TGTGCCATCAGCTTGGGGATCAATGAGCAGTTCTTC. Protein sequence: CAISLGINEQFF.

This clonotype has at least ten counts. This rearrangement joins TRBV5-4 to TRBJ1-1; D unresolved. V lost 0 bases and J 1 base, leaving 22 bases between the germline ends. The germline CDR1 and CDR2 sequences are SGHNT and YYREEE (reference sequence). The CDR3 spans 19 residues. The chain's CDR3 is CASSLGGYRGTPANTEAFF. Written as DNA, the CDR3 is TGTGCCAGCAGCTTGGGAGGATATCGAGGAACACCAGCGAACACTGAAGCTTTCTTT.

This clonotype was observed at least ten times. V usage is TRBV12-3 or TRBV12-4 and J usage is TRBJ2-1; tentatively, D is TRBD1 or TRBD2 (5 bases each). The CDR3 covers 15 residues. V lost 5 bases and J lost 3, with 14 bases in between. In nucleotides, the CDR3 is TGTGCCAGCAGTCCGGTGGGACCGAACTACAATGAGCAGTTCTTC. Residues: CASSPVGPNYNEQFF.

This clonotype has ten or more counts. The chain uses TRBV20-1 and TRBJ2-7; 13 bases agree with TRBD2. This CDR3 contains 18 residues. CDR1 and CDR2 (germline): DFQATT, SNEGSKA (reference sequence). With V trimmed by 3 bases and J by 0 bases, 11 bases remained unmatched. CDR3 sequence: CSARPRLAGGGSSYEQYF. Here the CDR3 DNA reads TGCAGTGCTAGGCCAAGACTAGCGGGAGGAGGGAGCTCCTACGAGCAGTACTTC.

At least ten counts were recorded for this clonotype. J is TRBJ2-3 and V is TRBV20-1, with D maybe TRBD2 (5 bases). The CDR3 consists of 15 residues. V lost 3 bases and J lost 1, with 14 bases in between. The germline gives CDR1 DFQATT, CDR2 SNEGSKA (reference sequence). The CDR3 sequence: CSASHGVRGTDTQYF. The CDR3 DNA sequence: TGCAGTGCTAGTCACGGGGTTAGGGGCACAGATACGCAGTATTTT.

This clonotype was detected a few times. The chain is built from TRBV5-8 and TRBJ2-1, with D perhaps matching TRBD2 (6 bases). Germline V gene sequence: CDR1 SGHTS, CDR2 YDEGEE. Trimming left V 7 bases short and J 2 bases short, with 13 bases between. This CDR3 region has 14 residues. Here the CDR3 DNA reads TGTGCCAGCCTTCGGGACTCAACCTACAATGAGCAGTTCTTC. Translating gives CASLRDSTYNEQFF. The full variable domain, completed using reference TRBV5-8 and TRBJ2-1, is EAGVTQSPTHLIKTRGQQATLRCSPISGHTSVYWYQQALGLGLQFLLWYDEGEERNRGNFPPRFSGRQFPNYSSELNVNALELEDSALYLCASLRDSTYNEQFFGPGTRLTVL.

This clonotype was seen many times. The chain couples TRBV29-1 to TRBJ1-4, with 7 bases identical to TRBD1. The CDR3 spans 13 residues. The germline V gene has CDR1 SQVTM and CDR2 ANQGSEA. Unmatched junction bases numbered 2, after V lost 7 bases and J lost 0 bases. The CDR3 nucleotides are TGCAGCGGACAGGGTTCAACTAATGAAAAACTGTTTTTT. Translation gives CSGQGSTNEKLFF.

This clonotype occurred many times. The chain recombines TRBV29-1 with TRBJ2-5, with 7 bases fitting TRBD2. Unmatched junction bases numbered 5, after V lost 2 bases and J lost 8 bases. The germline V gene has CDR1 SQVTM and CDR2 ANQGSEA. The CDR3 spans 12 residues. The CDR3 reads CSVEWAGATQYF. The CDR3 nucleotides read TGCAGCGTTGAATGGGCGGGAGCAACCCAGTACTTC. Full variable domain (outside the CDR3, taken from reference TRBV29-1 and TRBJ2-5): SAVISQKPSRDICQRGTSLTIQCQVDSQVTMMFWYRQQPGQSLTLIATANQGSEATYESGFVIDKFPISRPNLTFSTLTVSNMSPEDSSIYLCSVEWAGATQYFGPGTRLLVL.

There are many counts of this clonotype. The rearrangement uses TRBV7-8 and TRBJ1-5; 8 nucleotides agree with TRBD1. The CDR3 runs 17 residues. V gave up 6 bases and J gave up 1 base; unmatched junction bases: 11. CDR1 is SGHVS and CDR2 is FQNEAQ in the germline V gene. The CDR3 here is CASSRDRSIGSNQPQHF. CDR3 in DNA: TGTGCCAGCAGTCGGGACAGGAGTATCGGAAGCAATCAGCCCCAGCATTTT. Filled out from reference TRBV7-8 and TRBJ1-5, the complete variable domain reads GAGVSQSPRYKVAKRGQDVALRCDPISGHVSLFWYQQALGQGPEFLTYFQNEAQLDKSGLPSDRFFAERPEGSVSTLKIQRTQQEDSAVYLCASSRDRSIGSNQPQHFGDGTRLSIL.

There are many counts of this clonotype. The chain employs TRBV29-1 and TRBJ2-5; tentatively, D is TRBD1 (5 bases). Trimming removed 4 bases at V and 5 bases at J, with 11 bases between. This CDR3 contains 12 residues. Looked up from germline, CDR1 is SQVTM and CDR2 is ANQGSEA. The CDR3 nucleotides read TGCAGCGTTGTCCCGCCAGGGGAGACCCAGTACTTC. Its translation: CSVVPPGETQYF.

This clonotype was found many times. The rearrangement links TRBV20-1 to TRBJ2-2; no clear D gene. Deletions cut 5 bases from V and 4 bases from J, with 14 bases between. CDR1 is DFQATT, CDR2 SNEGSKA, per germline (reference sequence). This CDR3 region has 14 residues. CDR3 DNA: TGCAGTGCTGCACATCCACGTGGCACCGGGGAGCTGTTTTTT. It encodes CSAAHPRGTGELFF.